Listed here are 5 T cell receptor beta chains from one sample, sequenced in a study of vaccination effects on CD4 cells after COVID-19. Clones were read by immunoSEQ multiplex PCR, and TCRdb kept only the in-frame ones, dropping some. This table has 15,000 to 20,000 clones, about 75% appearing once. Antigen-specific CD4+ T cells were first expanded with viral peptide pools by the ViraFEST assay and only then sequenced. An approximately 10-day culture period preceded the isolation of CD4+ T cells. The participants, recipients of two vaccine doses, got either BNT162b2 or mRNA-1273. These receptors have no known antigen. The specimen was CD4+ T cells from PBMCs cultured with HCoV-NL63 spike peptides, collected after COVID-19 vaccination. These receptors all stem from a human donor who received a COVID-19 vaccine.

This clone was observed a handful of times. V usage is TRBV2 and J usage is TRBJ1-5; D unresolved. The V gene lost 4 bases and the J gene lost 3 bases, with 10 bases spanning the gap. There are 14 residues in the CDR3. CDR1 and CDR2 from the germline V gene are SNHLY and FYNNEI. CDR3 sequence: CASSALEANQPQHF. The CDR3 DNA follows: TGTGCCAGCAGTGCCCTCGAGGCCAATCAGCCCCAGCATTTT.

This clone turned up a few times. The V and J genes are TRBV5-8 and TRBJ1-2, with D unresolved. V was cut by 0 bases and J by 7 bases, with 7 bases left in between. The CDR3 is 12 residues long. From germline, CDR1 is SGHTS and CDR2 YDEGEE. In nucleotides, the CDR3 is TGTGCCAGCAGCTTGGGTACTCTTGGCTACACCTTC. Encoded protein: CASSLGTLGYTF. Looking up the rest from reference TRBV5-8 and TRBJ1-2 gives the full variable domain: EAGVTQSPTHLIKTRGQQATLRCSPISGHTSVYWYQQALGLGLQFLLWYDEGEERNRGNFPPRFSGRQFPNYSSELNVNALELEDSALYLCASSLGTLGYTFGSGTRLTVV.

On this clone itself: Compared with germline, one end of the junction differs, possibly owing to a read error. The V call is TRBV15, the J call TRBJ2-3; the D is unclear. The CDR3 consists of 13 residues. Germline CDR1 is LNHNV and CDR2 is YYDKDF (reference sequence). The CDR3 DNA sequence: TGTGCCACCAGAAGAGCTGGCACAGATACGCAGTATTTT. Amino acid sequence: CATRRAGTDTQYF.

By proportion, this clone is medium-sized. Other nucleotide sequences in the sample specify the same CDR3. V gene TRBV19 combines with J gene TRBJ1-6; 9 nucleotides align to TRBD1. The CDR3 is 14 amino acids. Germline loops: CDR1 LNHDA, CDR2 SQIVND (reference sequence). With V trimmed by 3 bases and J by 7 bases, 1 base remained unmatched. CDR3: CASSIGTGNSPLHF. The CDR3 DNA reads TGTGCCAGTAGTATTGGGACAGGGAATTCACCCCTCCACTTT.

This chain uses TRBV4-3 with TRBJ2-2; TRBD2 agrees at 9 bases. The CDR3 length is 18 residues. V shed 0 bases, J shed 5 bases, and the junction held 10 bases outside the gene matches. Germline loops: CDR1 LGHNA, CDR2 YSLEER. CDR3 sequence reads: CASSQDLGGSGRTGELFF. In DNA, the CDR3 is TGCGCCAGCAGCCAAGATCTGGGGGGTAGCGGGAGAACCGGGGAGCTGTTTTTT.